One and the same sample provided the 4 T cell receptor beta chains below, sequenced in a study of T cell responses to AZD1222 COVID-19 vaccine. The method was immunoSEQ multiplex PCR; TCRdb's version includes in-frame clones alone and lacks a portion of them. The sample yields tens of thousands of clones, 80% to 90% seen once. Material: peripheral blood, obtained on day 0 of AZD1222 vaccination. Receptors originate from an adult in good health.

The table lists this clone with a count of one. The V and J genes are TRBV11-2 and TRBJ1-5; D remains ambiguous. Germline V gene sequence: CDR1 SGHAT, CDR2 FQNNGV. This CDR3 region has 15 residues. V was trimmed by 0 bases and J by 3 bases, leaving 9 bases between them. CDR3 nucleotide sequence: TGTGCCAGCAGCTTAGATAGGACCCCCAATCAGCCCCAGCATTTT. This gives the protein CASSLDRTPNQPQHF.

The gene calls are TRBV2 and TRBJ2-4; a possible D gene is TRBD1 (5 bases). The CDR3 is 17 residues long. Germline V gene data show CDR1 as SNHLY and CDR2 as FYNNEI. Trimming shortened V by 3 bases and J by 0 bases, and 15 bases separated the two germline ends. The CDR3 sequence is CASSDSLQGLAKNIQYF. The CDR3 DNA reads TGTGCCAGCAGTGACAGTTTGCAGGGCTTAGCCAAAAACATTCAGTACTTC.

The chain combines TRBV29-1 with TRBJ2-5; 7 bases fit TRBD2. Germline CDR1 SQVTM, CDR2 ANQGSEA. V dropped 6 bases and J dropped 5; count of bases not matched to a gene: 9. The CDR3 length is 13 residues. The CDR3 protein is CSVIRWGGETQYF. CDR3 in DNA: TGCAGCGTAATACGCTGGGGGGGGGAGACCCAGTACTTC.

The chain combines TRBV2 with TRBJ1-1; no firm D call. Deletions cut 2 bases from V and 0 bases from J, with 16 bases between. The germline V gene has CDR1 SNHLY and CDR2 FYNNEI. CDR3 length: 17 residues. The CDR3 DNA reads TGTGCCAGCAGTGAATCGAGAGGGTTCTCCTTGAACACTGAAGCTTTCTTT. Residues: CASSESRGFSLNTEAFF.